A selection of T cell receptor beta chains follows, all from one sample in a study of shared clonotypes between healthy human individuals. Sequenced by immunoSEQ multiplex PCR; TCRdb stores in-frame clones only, minus some. Counted here are some 300,000 clones, less than 75% occurring once; the ten biggest clones make up roughly a tenth. Sequenced input: memory CD4+ T cells sorted from blood. All receptors derive from a man aged 25-45 years in good health. The CDR3 runs from the conserved cysteine through the conserved F or W. A D gene is named only where the DNA matches it firmly. Only part of the rows carry a size: once, few, many, or a class if the clone is expanded.

d_call j_call v_call clone_size cdr3_nt cdr3_aa
TRBD2 TRBJ2-7 TRBV30 - TGTGCCTGGAGTACCCTAGCGGCTGCCTCCTACGAGCAGTACTTC CAWSTLAAASYEQYF
TRBD1 TRBJ2-7 TRBV9 - TGTGCCAGCAGCGTAGGTACGGACAGGGTCTCCGAGCAGTACTTC CASSVGTDRVSEQYF
- TRBJ2-6 TRBV19 - TGTGCCAGTAGTATACTACGGGGGAATTACCCTGGGGCCAACGTCCTGACTTTC CASSILRGNYPGANVLTF
- TRBJ1-5 TRBV27 - TGTGCCAGCAGTTTTTACGGCGATCAGCCCCAGCATTTT CASSFYGDQPQHF
- TRBJ1-5 TRBV28 many TGTGCCAGCAATACAAACGGGGAGAGGTTTAGCAATCAGCCCCAGCATTTT CASNTNGERFSNQPQHF
- TRBJ2-5 TRBV9 - TGTGCCAGCAGCGCCCACGGATGGGGAAAACAAGAGACCCAGTACTTC CASSAHGWGKQETQYF
TRBD2 TRBJ2-7 TRBV30 - TGTGCCTGGCGAGGACCGGGACAGGGACTAGCGGGAGGGTACTACGAGCAGTACTTC CAWRGPGQGLAGGYYEQYF
TRBD2 TRBJ2-3 TRBV7-3 - TGTGCCAGCAGCTCTACTAGCGACCACGATACGCAGTATTTT CASSSTSDHDTQYF
TRBD2 TRBJ2-1 TRBV7-9 - TGTGCCAGCACCACGTGGACTAGCGGGATTAGTAGAAATGAGCAGTTCTTC CASTTWTSGISRNEQFF
TRBD1 TRBJ1-1 TRBV28 once TGTGCCAGCACAACCTTGGGGACAGGGGGCGTCAGGACTGAAGCTTTCTTT CASTTLGTGGVRTEAFF
- TRBJ1-1 TRBV5-1 few TGCGCCAGCAGCTTGGCAGGGGCCGGTACGAACACTGAAGCTTTCTTT CASSLAGAGTNTEAFF
TRBD1 TRBJ2-5 TRBV7-6 - TGTGCCAGCAGCTTAAGTTTCGGACAGGGGCGTGGAGAGACCCAGTACTTC CASSLSFGQGRGETQYF
TRBD1 TRBJ1-1 TRBV19 few TGTGCCAGTAGTATGGCAGGGGGGAACACTGAAGCTTTCTTT CASSMAGGNTEAFF
TRBD1 TRBJ2-6 TRBV7-9 - TGTGCCAGCAGCTCGATCGACAGGGCTGGGGCCAACGTCCTGACTTTC CASSSIDRAGANVLTF
- TRBJ1-2 TRBV6-6 - TGTGCCAGCAGTTACTCAGCCCCACAGACTAACTATGGCTACACCTTC CASSYSAPQTNYGYTF
TRBD1 TRBJ1-5 TRBV30 - TGTGCCTGGAGTAGACAGGGGGTTTATAGTCAGCCCCAGCATTTT CAWSRQGVYSQPQHF
- TRBJ2-5 TRBV4-1 many TGCGCCAGCAGCCAAGAACAAGCGGGTACGCCTCGCCAAGAGACCCAGTACTTC CASSQEQAGTPRQETQYF
TRBD2 TRBJ2-7 TRBV5-1 - TGCGCCAGCAGCTTCTTAGCGGGAGAGTCCTACGAGCAGTACTTC CASSFLAGESYEQYF
TRBD1 TRBJ1-5 TRBV28 - TGTGCCAGCAGTTTATCGGGACAGGGGTATCAGCCCCAGCATTTT CASSLSGQGYQPQHF
- TRBJ1-1 TRBV4-1 many TGCGCCAGCAGCCAAGAGGTGGGAGGGCTCACTGAAGCTTTCTTT CASSQEVGGLTEAFF
TRBD2 TRBJ2-1 TRBV7-9 few TGTGCCAGCAGGTCTAGCGGGTTTACCTACAATGAGCAGTTCTTC CASRSSGFTYNEQFF
- TRBJ2-6 TRBV7-9 - TGTGCCAGCAGCCCTTTCGGCGCAACGCTCTCTGGGGCCAACGTCCTGACTTTC CASSPFGATLSGANVLTF
TRBD2 TRBJ2-1 TRBV2 - TGTGCCAGCTACTTAACTGATAGCGGGAGGAGGTACAATGAGCAGTTCTTC CASYLTDSGRRYNEQFF
- TRBJ2-6 TRBV18 few TGTGCCAGCTCACTCGGAGCTGGGGCCAACGTCCTGACTTTC CASSLGAGANVLTF
- TRBJ2-3 TRBV25-1 - TGTGCCAGCATGGCGAGGATCACAGATACGCAGTATTTT CASMARITDTQYF
TRBD2 TRBJ2-1 TRBV7-9 - TGTGCCAGCAGCTTAAGTATGTCGGGGGGCTCCTACAATGAGCAGTTCTTC CASSLSMSGGSYNEQFF
- TRBJ2-7 TRBV4-2 - TGTGCCAGCAGCCTCGATGGGGCAGGGACCTCCTACGAGCAGTACTTC CASSLDGAGTSYEQYF
TRBD1 TRBJ1-2 TRBV27 - TGTGCCAGCAGTTTTAATAGGGACAGCAACTATGGCTACACCTTC CASSFNRDSNYGYTF
- TRBJ2-7 TRBV6-5 - TGTGCCAGCATTCAGGTTAGCAGGCACTACGAGCAGTACTTC CASIQVSRHYEQYF